The 3 T cell receptor beta chains below all came from one sample that was sequenced in a study of sequential checkpoint blockade in melanoma. Treatment indicated: randomized to nivolumab then ipilimumab (arm A) or the reverse (arm B). Libraries were prepared by immunoSEQ multiplex PCR; TCRdb keeps only in-frame clonotypes and omits some of them. This sample has about 32,000 clones; approximately 86% occur once, and the top ten carry approximately 20%. The specimen was CD8+ T cells sorted from blood (inferred from file names), collected from a patient given nivolumab and ipilimumab in sequence. The source of these receptors is a human donor with melanoma.

V is TRBV19 and J is TRBJ2-4, with D possibly being TRBD2 (6 bases). Looked up from germline, CDR1 is LNHDA and CDR2 is SQIVND (reference sequence). CDR3 length: 14 residues. The V and J ends lost 5 bases and 7 bases respectively, with 15 bases between them. CDR3 in DNA: TGTGCCAGTAGTTATTCTTGGGGACTCAACATTCAGTACTTC. Translated: CASSYSWGLNIQYF.

Here the CDR3 DNA reads TGTGCCAGCAGCTTTGACGGGTCCTACGAGCAGTACTTC. The encoded protein is CASSFDGSYEQYF. This chain links TRBV7-9 with TRBJ2-7; D unresolved. V lost 3 bases to trimming and J lost 1 base, with 7 bases between them. The CDR3 contains 13 residues. The germline gives CDR1 SEHNR, CDR2 FQNEAQ (reference sequence).

V gene TRBV27 combines with J gene TRBJ2-7; 7 nucleotides match TRBD1. Germline V gene lookup returns CDR1 MNHEY and CDR2 SMNVEV (reference sequence). The V and J ends lost 7 bases and 2 bases, in that order; junction bases with no gene match: 8. This CDR3 spans 14 amino acids. The CDR3 nucleotides read TGTGCCAGCAATTGGCAGGGGGACCCCTACGAGCAGTACTTC. Amino acid sequence: CASNWQGDPYEQYF.